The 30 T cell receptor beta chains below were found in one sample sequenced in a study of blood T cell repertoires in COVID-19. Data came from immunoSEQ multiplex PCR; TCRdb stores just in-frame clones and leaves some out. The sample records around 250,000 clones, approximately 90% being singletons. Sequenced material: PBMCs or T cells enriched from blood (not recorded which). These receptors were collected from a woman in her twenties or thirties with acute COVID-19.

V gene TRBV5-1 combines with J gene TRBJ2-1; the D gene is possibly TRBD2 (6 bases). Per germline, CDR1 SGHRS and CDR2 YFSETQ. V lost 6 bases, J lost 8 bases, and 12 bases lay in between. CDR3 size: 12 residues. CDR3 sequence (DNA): TGCGCCAGCACGGAGACTAGACATGAGCAGTTCTTC. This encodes CASTETRHEQFF.

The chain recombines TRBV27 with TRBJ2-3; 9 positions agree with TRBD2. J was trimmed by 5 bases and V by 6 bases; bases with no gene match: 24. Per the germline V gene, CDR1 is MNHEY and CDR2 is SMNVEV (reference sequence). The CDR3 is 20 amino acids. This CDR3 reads CASSPLGSGRVGGLEDTQYF. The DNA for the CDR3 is TGTGCCAGCAGCCCCCTCGGTAGCGGGAGAGTGGGGGGGCTAGAAGATACGCAGTATTTT.

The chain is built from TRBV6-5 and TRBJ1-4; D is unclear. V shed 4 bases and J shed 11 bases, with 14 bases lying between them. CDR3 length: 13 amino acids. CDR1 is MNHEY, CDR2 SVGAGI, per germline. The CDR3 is CASSSGLLTKLFF. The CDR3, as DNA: TGTGCCAGCAGTTCAGGACTTCTGACGAAACTGTTTTTT.

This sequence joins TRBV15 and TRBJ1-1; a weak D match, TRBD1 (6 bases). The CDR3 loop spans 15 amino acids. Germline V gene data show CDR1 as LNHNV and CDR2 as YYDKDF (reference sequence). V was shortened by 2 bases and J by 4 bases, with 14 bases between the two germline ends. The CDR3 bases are TGTGCCACCAGCAGACGGGGGGGGCAGGTCACTGAAGCTTTCTTT. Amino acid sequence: CATSRRGGQVTEAFF.

The CDR3 DNA is TGTGCCACCAGTGATGAACGGGTAGCCGGTGAGCAGTTCTTC. Amino acid sequence: CATSDERVAGEQFF. The V and J genes are TRBV24-1 and TRBJ2-1; D gene unclear. The germline gives CDR1 KGHDR, CDR2 SFDVKD. Trimming removed 3 bases at V and 9 bases at J, with 14 bases between. The CDR3 is 14 residues long.

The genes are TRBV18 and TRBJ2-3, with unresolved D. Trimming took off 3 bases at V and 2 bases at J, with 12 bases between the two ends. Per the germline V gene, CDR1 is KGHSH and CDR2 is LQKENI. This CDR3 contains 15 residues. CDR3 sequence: CASSPAGSITDTQYF. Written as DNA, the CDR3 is TGTGCCAGCTCACCTGCCGGGTCCATCACAGATACGCAGTATTTT. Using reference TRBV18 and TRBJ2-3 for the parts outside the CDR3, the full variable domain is NAGVMQNPRHLVRRRGQEARLRCSPMKGHSHVYWYRQLPEEGLKFMVYLQKENIIDESGMPKERFSAEFPKEGPSILRIQQVVRGDSAAYFCASSPAGSITDTQYFGPGTRLTVL.

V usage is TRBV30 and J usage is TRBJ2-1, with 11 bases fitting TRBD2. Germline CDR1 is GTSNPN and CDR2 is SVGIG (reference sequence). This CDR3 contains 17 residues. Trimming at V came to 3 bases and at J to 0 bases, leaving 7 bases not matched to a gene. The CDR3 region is CAWSRLAGTSSYNEQFF. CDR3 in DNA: TGTGCCTGGAGCCGACTAGCGGGGACCAGCTCCTACAATGAGCAGTTCTTC.

The CDR3 sequence is CSVDLPPSGTKQTQYF. The CDR3 DNA reads TGCAGCGTTGATCTTCCTCCTAGCGGGACCAAACAGACCCAGTACTTC. The V and J genes are TRBV29-1 and TRBJ2-5; TRBD2 matches 9 bases. Per the germline V gene, CDR1 is SQVTM and CDR2 is ANQGSEA. The junction had 14 bases not matched to a gene; V was cut back by 3 bases and J by 6 bases. This CDR3 has 16 residues.

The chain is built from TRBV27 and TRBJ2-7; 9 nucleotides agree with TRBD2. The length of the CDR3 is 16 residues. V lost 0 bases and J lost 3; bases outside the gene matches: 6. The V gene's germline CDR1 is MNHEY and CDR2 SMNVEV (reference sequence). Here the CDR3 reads CASSLSVSGGNYEQYF. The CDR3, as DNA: TGTGCCAGCAGTTTATCGGTTAGCGGGGGAAACTACGAGCAGTACTTC.

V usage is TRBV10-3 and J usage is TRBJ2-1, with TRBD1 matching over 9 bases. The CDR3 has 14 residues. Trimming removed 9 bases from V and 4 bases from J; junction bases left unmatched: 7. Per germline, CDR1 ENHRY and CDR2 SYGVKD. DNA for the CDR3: TGTGCCATAAACCCGGGACAGGGATACAATGAGCAGTTCTTC. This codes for CAINPGQGYNEQFF.

CDR3 nucleotide sequence: TGTGCCAGCATGCGAGCGGGGTACACAGATACGCAGTATTTT. This sequence encodes CASMRAGYTDTQYF. The chain links TRBV6-5 to TRBJ2-3; 7 nucleotides match TRBD2. The junction had 6 bases not matched to a gene; V was cut back by 7 bases and J by 2 bases. This CDR3 contains 14 residues. Germline V gene data show CDR1 as MNHEY and CDR2 as SVGAGI.

CDR3 nucleotides: TGTGCCAGCAGCTCGGGTCGGGGGGGAAATCAGCCCCAGCATTTT. This encodes CASSSGRGGNQPQHF. The chain joins TRBV28 to TRBJ1-5; D may be TRBD1 (5 bases). The CDR3 is 15 amino acids. The germline V gene has CDR1 MDHEN and CDR2 SYDVKM. V lost 6 bases and J lost 4, with 16 bases in between.

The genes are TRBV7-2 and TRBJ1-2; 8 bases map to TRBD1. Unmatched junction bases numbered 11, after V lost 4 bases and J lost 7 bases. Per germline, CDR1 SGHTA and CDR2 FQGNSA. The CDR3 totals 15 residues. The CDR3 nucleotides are TGTGCCAGCAGCTCTGCAGGACAGGGCTCAGCTGGCTACACCTTC. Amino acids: CASSSAGQGSAGYTF.

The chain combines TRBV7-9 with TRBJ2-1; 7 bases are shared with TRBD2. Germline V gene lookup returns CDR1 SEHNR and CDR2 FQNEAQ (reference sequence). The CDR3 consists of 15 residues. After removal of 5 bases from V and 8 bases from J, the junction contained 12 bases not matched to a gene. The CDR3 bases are TGTGCCAGCAGCGGCAAAAGCGGGATAACCCATGAGCAGTTCTTC. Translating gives CASSGKSGITHEQFF.

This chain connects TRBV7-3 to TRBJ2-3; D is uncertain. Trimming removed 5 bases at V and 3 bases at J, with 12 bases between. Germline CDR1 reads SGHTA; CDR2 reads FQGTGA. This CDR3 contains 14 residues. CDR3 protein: CASSQYQATDTQYF. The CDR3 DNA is TGTGCCAGCAGCCAATACCAGGCGACAGATACGCAGTATTTT.

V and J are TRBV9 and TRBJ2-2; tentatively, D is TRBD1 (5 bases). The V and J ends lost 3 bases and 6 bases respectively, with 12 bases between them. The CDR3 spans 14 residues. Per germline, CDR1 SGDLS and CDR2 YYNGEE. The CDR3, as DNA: TGTGCCAGCAGCGCTCAGGGTCTAGCCGGGGAGCTGTTTTTT. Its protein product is CASSAQGLAGELFF.

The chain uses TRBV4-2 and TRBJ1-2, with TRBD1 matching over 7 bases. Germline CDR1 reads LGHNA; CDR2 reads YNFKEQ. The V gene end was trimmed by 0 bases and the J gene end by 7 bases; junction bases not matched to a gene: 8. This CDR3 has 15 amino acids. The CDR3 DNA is TGTGCCAGCAGCCAAGAGACAGGGAGTTTCGGTGGCTACACCTTC. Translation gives CASSQETGSFGGYTF.

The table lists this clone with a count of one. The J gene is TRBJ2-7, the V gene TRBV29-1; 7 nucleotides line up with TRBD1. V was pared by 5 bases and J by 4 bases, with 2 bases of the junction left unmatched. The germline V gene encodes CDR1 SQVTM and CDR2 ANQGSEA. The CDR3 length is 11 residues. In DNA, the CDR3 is TGCAGCGTTTACAGGGGTTACGAGCAGTACTTC. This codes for CSVYRGYEQYF.

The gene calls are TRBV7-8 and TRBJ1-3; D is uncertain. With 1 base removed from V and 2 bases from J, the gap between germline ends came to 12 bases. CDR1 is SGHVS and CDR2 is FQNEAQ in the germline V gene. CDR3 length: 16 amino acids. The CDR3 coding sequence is TGTGCCAGCAGCTTAGGTGGTCTTCAGACTGGAAACACCATATATTTT. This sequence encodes CASSLGGLQTGNTIYF.

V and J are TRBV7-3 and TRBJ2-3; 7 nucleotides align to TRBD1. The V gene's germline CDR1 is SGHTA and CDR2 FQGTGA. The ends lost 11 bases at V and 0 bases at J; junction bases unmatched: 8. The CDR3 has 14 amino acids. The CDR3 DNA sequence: TGTGCCGAGGAAGACAGGGCCAGCACAGATACGCAGTATTTT. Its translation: CAEEDRASTDTQYF.

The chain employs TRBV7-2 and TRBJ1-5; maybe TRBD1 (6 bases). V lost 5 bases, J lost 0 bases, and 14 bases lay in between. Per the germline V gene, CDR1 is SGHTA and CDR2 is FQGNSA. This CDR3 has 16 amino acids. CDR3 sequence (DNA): TGTGCCAGCAGCAAACAGGGAGTTGATAGCAATCAGCCCCAGCATTTT. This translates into CASSKQGVDSNQPQHF.

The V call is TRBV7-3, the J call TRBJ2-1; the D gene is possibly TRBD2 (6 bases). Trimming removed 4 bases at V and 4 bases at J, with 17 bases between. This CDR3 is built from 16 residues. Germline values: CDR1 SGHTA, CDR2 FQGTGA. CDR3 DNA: TGTGCCAGCAGCTCCAAGCTAGCGAGTACTTACAATGAGCAGTTCTTC. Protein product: CASSSKLASTYNEQFF.

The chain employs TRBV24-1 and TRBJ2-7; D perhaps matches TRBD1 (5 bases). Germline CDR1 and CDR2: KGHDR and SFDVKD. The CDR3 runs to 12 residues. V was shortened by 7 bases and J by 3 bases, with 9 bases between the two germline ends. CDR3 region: CATSQGSYEQYF. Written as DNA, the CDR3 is TGTGCCACCAGCCAGGGAAGCTACGAGCAGTACTTC.

The CDR3 spells CASRSGLAGYNEQFF. The CDR3 nucleotides read TGTGCCAGCAGGAGCGGACTAGCGGGTTACAATGAGCAGTTCTTC. This chain links TRBV6-5 with TRBJ2-1, with TRBD2 identical over 11 bases. The trim removed 6 bases at V and 4 bases at J, leaving 5 bases unmatched. The germline V gene has CDR1 MNHEY and CDR2 SVGAGI. This CDR3 spans 15 amino acids.

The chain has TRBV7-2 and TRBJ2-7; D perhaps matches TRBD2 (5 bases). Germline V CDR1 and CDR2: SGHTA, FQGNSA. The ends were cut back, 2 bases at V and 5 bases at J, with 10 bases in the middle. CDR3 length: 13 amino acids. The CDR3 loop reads CASSLREYHEQYF. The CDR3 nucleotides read TGTGCCAGCAGCTTAAGGGAGTACCACGAGCAGTACTTC.

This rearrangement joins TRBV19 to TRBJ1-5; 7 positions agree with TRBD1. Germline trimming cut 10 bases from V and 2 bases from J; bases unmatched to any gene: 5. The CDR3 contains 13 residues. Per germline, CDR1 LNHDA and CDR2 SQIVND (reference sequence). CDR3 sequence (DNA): TGTGCCATTAAGGGGGCCGGCAATCAGCCCCAGCATTTT. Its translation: CAIKGAGNQPQHF.

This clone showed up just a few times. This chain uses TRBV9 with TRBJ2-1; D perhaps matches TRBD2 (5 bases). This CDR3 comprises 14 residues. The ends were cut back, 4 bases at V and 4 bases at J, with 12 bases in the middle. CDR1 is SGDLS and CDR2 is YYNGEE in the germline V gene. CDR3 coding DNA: TGTGCCAGCAGCTCCCGGACTGATTACAATGAGCAGTTCTTC. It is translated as CASSSRTDYNEQFF.

The CDR3 DNA follows: TGTGCCAGCAGCCAAACCGGGACAGGGAATTCACCCCTCCACTTT. Protein: CASSQTGTGNSPLHF. The V and J genes are TRBV3-1 (or the pseudogene TRBV3-2) and TRBJ1-6, with 9 bases aligning to TRBD1. The V segment lost 2 bases and the J segment 7 bases; nucleotides outside the gene matches: 3. Germline assignment: CDR1 LGHDT and CDR2 YNNKEL (reference sequence). The CDR3 is made up of 15 amino acids.

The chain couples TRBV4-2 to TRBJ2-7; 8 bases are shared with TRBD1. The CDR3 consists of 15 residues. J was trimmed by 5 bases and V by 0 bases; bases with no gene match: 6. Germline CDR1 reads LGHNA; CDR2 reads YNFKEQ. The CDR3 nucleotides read TGTGCCAGCAGCCAAGAATCAGGGGGCGGGAACGAGCAGTACTTC. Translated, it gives CASSQESGGGNEQYF.

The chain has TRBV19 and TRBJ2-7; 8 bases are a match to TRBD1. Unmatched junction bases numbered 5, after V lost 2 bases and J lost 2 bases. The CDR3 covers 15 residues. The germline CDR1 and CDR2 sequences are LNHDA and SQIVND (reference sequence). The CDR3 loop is CASSISGTGPYEQYF. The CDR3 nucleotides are TGTGCCAGTAGTATATCTGGGACAGGACCCTACGAGCAGTACTTC.